This is a list of T cell receptor beta chains from one sample in a study of T cells in Graves' hyperthyroidism and ophthalmopathy. TCRdb itself ran the multiplex PCR reads through MiXCR, one entry per CDR3 protein. The data hold about 400,000 distinct CDR3 sequences, with 15% to 19% observed a single time. Material: blood. These receptors came from a woman under 30 with Graves' hyperthyroidism. Both conserved end residues are part of each CDR3. A D gene is named only where the DNA matches it firmly. Size values are once, few and many counts, or a class for expanded clones, and some rows have none.

>TRBV2|.|few|TRBJ2-2
CASGERLITTGELFF
>TRBV2|TRBD1|.|TRBJ1-2
CASRDREFGYTF
>TRBV6-1|.|many|TRBJ2-7
CASRQEGGEQYF
>TRBV24-1|TRBD2|many|TRBJ2-7
CATSDFSAGGEEQYF
>TRBV19|.|few|TRBJ1-5
CASSPNPGVNQPQHF
>TRBV6-1|.|few|TRBJ1-5
CASSGRENQPQHF
>TRBV19|TRBD2|few|TRBJ2-7
CASRPGTSGAYEQYF
>TRBV20-1|TRBD2|many|TRBJ2-1
CSARTSGTPTLLWQFF
>TRBV6-2/TRBV6-3|TRBD1|.|TRBJ2-7
CASSPSQGAAYEQYF
>TRBV19|TRBD1|few|TRBJ1-5
CASSMDRGFNQPQHF
>TRBV18|.|many|TRBJ2-2
CASSPAEMGNTGELFF
>TRBV20-1|TRBD2|many|TRBJ2-3
CSAERGPSSTDTQYF
>TRBV20-1|.|few|TRBJ1-5
CSASGRLEDQPQHF
>TRBV6-2/TRBV6-3|.|.|TRBJ1-1
CASRDGPGTTEAFF
>TRBV27|.|many|TRBJ2-3
CASSLGGPDTQYF
>TRBV7-9|.|many|TRBJ2-5
CASSLEGLAEETQYF
>TRBV20-1|TRBD1|.|TRBJ1-1
CSAIATGGAATEAFF
>TRBV18|TRBD1|many|TRBJ2-1
CASSPDRGLSNEQFF
>TRBV15|.|many|TRBJ1-5
CATSSTNQPQHF
>TRBV6-1|.|.|TRBJ1-1
CASSKMKRGTEAFF
>TRBV5-6|.|.|TRBJ2-7
CASSLETGIAYEQYF
>TRBV2|.|many|TRBJ2-7
CASGTPGKGLKTYEQYF
>TRBV4-1|TRBD1|many|TRBJ1-5
CASSQPDRGQPQHF
>TRBV6-2/TRBV6-3|TRBD2|many|TRBJ2-7
CASSFLAGVTEQYF
>TRBV6-2/TRBV6-3|TRBD2|.|TRBJ2-5
CASRAGGVQETQYF
>TRBV12-3/TRBV12-4|.|many|TRBJ1-2
CASSADGDYGYTF
>TRBV7-6|.|few|TRBJ2-7
CASSYGAGEQYF
>TRBV7-9|TRBD1|many|TRBJ2-1
CASSTRSGQAYNEQFF
>TRBV20-1|.|.|TRBJ1-1
CSARDPKRTEAFF